This TCR beta chain was recorded in a study of cytomegalovirus exposure and HLA in healthy donors. Notes on the study in general: TCR beta sequences reportedly predicted most subjects' HLA-A and HLA-B alleles accurately. CMV serostatus alone was available as immune exposure information.

Turning to this clone: Its antigen is not known. This sample includes further DNA sequences coding for the same CDR3.

The CDR3 runs 13 residues. Per germline, CDR1 LNHNV and CDR2 YYDKDF (reference sequence). V was clipped by 6 bases and J by 3 bases; unmatched bases: 2. Use of 60 Vbeta and 13 Jbeta primers characterized the PCR. Profiling relied on immunoSEQ multiplex PCR, and the TCRdb table lists in-frame clones only, not all of them. The sample includes over 200,000 clones, just under 85% seen only once; the top ten take roughly 0.58%. Sequencing was carried out using PBMCs. This sequence originates from a woman in her thirties or forties in good health and CMV-seronegative. The J gene is TRBJ2-7, the V gene TRBV15; 10 bases are shared with TRBD1. The CDR3 bases are TGTGCCACCAGTCGGACAGGGGGCTACGAGCAGTACTTC. It encodes CATSRTGGYEQYF.